These 23 T cell receptor beta chains came from one sample sequenced in a study of CD8+CD57+ T cells in acquired aplastic anemia. The TCR beta profiling, which covered VDJ combination and CDR3 sequence, was carried out using genomic DNA as the template. MiXCR was run by TCRdb on the reads, yielding one entry per CDR3 protein. The sample comprises tens of thousands of distinct CDR3 sequences, roughly half of which are singletons, and around 63% rests with the top ten. The sample was sorted CD4+, CD8+, or CD8+CD57+ T cells (not recorded which) from PBMCs. Receptors were obtained from a human donor in good health, serving as a control.

V and J are TRBV7-2 and TRBJ2-5; no clear D gene. The ends were cut back, 5 bases at V and 6 bases at J, with 7 bases in the middle. The length of the CDR3 is 11 residues. Germline V gene lookup returns CDR1 SGHTA and CDR2 FQGNSA. DNA of the CDR3: TGTGCCAGCAGCCCTTCCAAGACCCAGTACTTC. It specifies CASSPSKTQYF.

Concerning this clonotype itself: This may be a read error: a much more frequent sequence differs by one nucleotide. The final CDR3 position lacks the conserved phenylalanine or tryptophan, pointing to a likely read error. This chain joins TRBV20-1 and TRBJ2-1; D possibly matches TRBD1 or TRBD2 (6 bases each). Trimming cost V 1 base and J 5 bases, with 18 bases left between them. Germline CDR1 is DFQATT and CDR2 is SNEGSKA (reference sequence). CDR3 length: 16 residues. CDR3: CSARVFFGGHNNEQFS. The CDR3 DNA reads as TGCAGTGCTAGAGTGTTTTTCGGGGGCCACAACAATGAGCAGTTCTCC.

The chain recombines TRBV25-1 with TRBJ2-3, with D maybe TRBD2 (6 bases). The CDR3 extends over 17 amino acids. The germline gives CDR1 MGHDK, CDR2 SYGVNS. Trimming removed 6 bases at V and 2 bases at J, with 21 bases between. Written as DNA, the CDR3 is TGTGCCAGCAGCGCTCTCCCCGGGACTCGGTACACAGATACGCAGTATTTT. It yields the protein CASSALPGTRYTDTQYF.

The chain links TRBV19 to TRBJ1-5; D is unclear. Germline V gene sequence: CDR1 LNHDA, CDR2 SQIVND (reference sequence). The length of the CDR3 is 15 residues. V lost 1 base and J lost 1, with 8 bases in between. This CDR3 is CASSIAWGSNQPQHF. Written as DNA, the CDR3 is TGTGCCAGTAGTATAGCATGGGGAAGCAATCAGCCCCAGCATTTT.

The gene calls are TRBV6-5 and TRBJ1-1; D is uncertain. The germline V gene encodes CDR1 MNHEY and CDR2 SVGAGI. The V end lost 4 bases, the J end lost 0 bases, and 9 bases lay between the germline ends. The CDR3 length is 14 residues. DNA of the CDR3: TGTGCCAGCAGTTTCGGGAGGATGAACACTGAAGCTTTCTTT. Its translation is CASSFGRMNTEAFF.

V and J are TRBV10-3 and TRBJ2-1; D perhaps matches TRBD1 (5 bases). CDR3 length equals 14 residues. Germline V gene sequence: CDR1 ENHRY, CDR2 SYGVKD. Trimming cost V 2 bases and J 5 bases, with 10 bases left between them. CDR3: CAISERGQNNEQFF. In nucleotides, the CDR3 is TGTGCCATCAGTGAGAGGGGCCAGAACAATGAGCAGTTCTTC.

This rearrangement joins TRBV27 to TRBJ2-7, with D possibly called TRBD1 or TRBD2 (5 bases each). Germline values: CDR1 MNHEY, CDR2 SMNVEV (reference sequence). This CDR3 is 13 amino acids long. Deletions cut 8 bases from V and 6 bases from J, with 17 bases between. The DNA for the CDR3 is TGTGCCAGCGGGGGTCGGGTAGTAACCGAGCAGTACTTC. Its protein product is CASGGRVVTEQYF.

In the case of this clonotype: A single base separates this from a much larger clone, so it may be a read error. The rearrangement links TRBV2 to TRBJ2-2, with 7 nucleotides matching TRBD1. Germline V gene data show CDR1 as SNHLY and CDR2 as FYNNEI. The CDR3 is 15 amino acids. The CDR3 region has the DNA TGTGCCAGCAGAGAAGCTCAGACAGGGACCGGGGAGCCGTTTTTT. This gives the protein CASREAQTGTGEPFF.

This clonotype has at least ten counts. The chain combines TRBV4-2 with TRBJ2-7, with 7 bases lining up with TRBD2. The germline V gene has CDR1 LGHNA and CDR2 YNFKEQ. This CDR3 has 16 residues. V dropped 2 bases and J dropped 0; count of bases not matched to a gene: 7. DNA of the CDR3: TGTGCCAGCAGCCAAAGAAGCGGGGATAGCTCCTACGAGCAGTACTTC. This sequence encodes CASSQRSGDSSYEQYF.

This clonotype came up many times. A read error is possible here, since a much larger clone lies one base away. The J gene is TRBJ2-7, the V gene TRBV2, with unresolved D. The germline gives CDR1 SNHLY, CDR2 FYNNEI. The ends were cut back, 3 bases at V and 1 base at J, with 13 bases in the middle. CDR3 length equals 15 residues. CDR3 coding DNA: TGTGCCAGCAGTGATTACGGAATGAGGTCCTACGAGCAGTACTTC. It encodes CASSDYGMRSYEQYF. Full variable domain (missing parts from reference TRBV2 and TRBJ2-7): EPEVTQTPSHQVTQMGQEVILRCVPISNHLYFYWYRQILGQKVEFLVSFYNNEISEKSEIFDDQFSVERPDGSNFTLKIRSTKLEDSAMYFCASSDYGMRSYEQYFGPGTRLTVT.

The CDR3 loop reads CSARGQGGNTEAFF. The DNA of the CDR3 is TGCAGTGCTAGGGGACAAGGGGGGAACACTGAAGCTTTCTTT. The V call is TRBV20-1, the J call TRBJ1-1, with D perhaps matching TRBD1 (6 bases). V was cut by 3 bases and J by 1 base, with 12 bases left in between. The CDR3 sequence is 14 residues long. The germline V gene encodes CDR1 DFQATT and CDR2 SNEGSKA (reference sequence).

The gene calls are TRBV29-1 and TRBJ2-5, with a weak D call TRBD2 (5 bases). This CDR3 is 13 amino acids long. V was clipped by 0 bases and J by 3 bases, with 8 bases between them. Looked up from germline, CDR1 is SQVTM and CDR2 is ANQGSEA. CDR3 nucleotide sequence: TGCAGCGTTGAAGAAGGACTGGAAGAGACCCAGTACTTC. Translating it yields CSVEEGLEETQYF. Combining the CDR3 with reference TRBV29-1 and TRBJ2-5 gives the whole variable domain SAVISQKPSRDICQRGTSLTIQCQVDSQVTMMFWYRQQPGQSLTLIATANQGSEATYESGFVIDKFPISRPNLTFSTLTVSNMSPEDSSIYLCSVEEGLEETQYFGPGTRLLVL.

J is TRBJ2-2 and V is TRBV19; D possibly corresponds to TRBD2 (7 bases). This CDR3 region has 14 residues. The ends were cut back, 11 bases at V and 0 bases at J, with 13 bases in the middle. Germline values: CDR1 LNHDA, CDR2 SQIVND (reference sequence). CDR3 amino acids: CAWNGGPNTGELFF. CDR3 sequence (DNA): TGTGCCTGGAACGGGGGGCCGAACACCGGGGAGCTGTTTTTT. Based on the CDR3 plus reference TRBV19 and TRBJ2-2, the full variable domain is DGGITQSPKYLFRKEGQNVTLSCEQNLNHDAMYWYRQDPGQGLRLIYYSQIVNDFQKGDIAEGYSVSREKKESFPLTVTSAQKNPTAFYLCAWNGGPNTGELFFGEGSRLTVL.

This clonotype was seen repeatedly, ten times or more. The chain uses TRBV2 and TRBJ2-3, with 9 bases fitting TRBD2. The ends lost 7 bases at V and 4 bases at J; junction bases unmatched: 9. The CDR3 totals 15 residues. The V gene's germline CDR1 is SNHLY and CDR2 FYNNEI. The CDR3 loop is CASKYDSGSPDTQYF. DNA of the CDR3: TGTGCCAGCAAATATGATAGCGGGAGCCCAGATACGCAGTATTTT.

The chain employs TRBV4-1 and TRBJ2-7, with 12 bases lining up with TRBD1. V was pared by 1 base and J by 4 bases, with 5 bases of the junction left unmatched. The CDR3 runs 16 residues. Germline CDR1 MGHRA, CDR2 YSYEKL. CDR3: CASSQGGTGGWYEQYF. The CDR3, as DNA: TGCGCCAGCAGCCAAGGGGGGACAGGGGGCTGGTACGAGCAGTACTTC.

The genes are TRBV30 and TRBJ2-5; a weak D match, TRBD1 (6 bases). V gave up 0 bases and J gave up 3 bases, with 11 bases separating them. The CDR3 loop spans 14 amino acids. CDR1 and CDR2 from the germline V gene are GTSNPN and SVGIG (reference sequence). CDR3 sequence: CAWSVMAGEETQYF. CDR3 DNA sequence: TGTGCCTGGAGTGTAATGGCAGGGGAAGAGACCCAGTACTTC.

The table lists this clonotype with many counts. The genes are TRBV9 and TRBJ1-2; D not resolved. Per the germline V gene, CDR1 is SGDLS and CDR2 is YYNGEE. V gave up 4 bases and J gave up 4 bases, with 14 bases separating them. This CDR3 is built from 14 residues. This CDR3 reads CASSSLPSSYGYTF. The CDR3 DNA follows: TGTGCCAGCAGCTCCCTCCCCTCCTCCTATGGCTACACCTTC.

The chain combines TRBV2 with TRBJ2-1, with 7 bases identical to TRBD2. The V segment lost 3 bases and the J segment 7 bases; nucleotides outside the gene matches: 6. The germline gives CDR1 SNHLY, CDR2 FYNNEI. CDR3 length: 14 amino acids. The CDR3 here is CASSDGGSKNEQFF. CDR3 bases: TGTGCCAGCAGTGACGGCGGGAGTAAGAATGAGCAGTTCTTC.

The CDR3 is CASSVAPGVGRDEQFF. The CDR3 coding sequence is TGTGCCAGCAGCGTAGCTCCGGGTGTGGGACGGGATGAGCAGTTCTTC. The chain combines TRBV9 with TRBJ2-1; D might be TRBD1 or TRBD2, each matching 5 bases. CDR1 is SGDLS and CDR2 is YYNGEE in the germline V gene. Deletions cut 0 bases from V and 8 bases from J, with 18 bases between. The CDR3 length is 16 residues.

The chain couples TRBV19 to TRBJ1-6; D call uncertain. In germline, CDR1 is LNHDA, CDR2 SQIVND (reference sequence). This CDR3 region has 16 residues. Trimming cost V 2 bases and J 6 bases, with 14 bases left between them. The CDR3 nucleotides are TGTGCCAGTAGTATAATCGGACGGGTCACTAATTCACCCCTCCACTTT. Amino acids: CASSIIGRVTNSPLHF.

This clonotype was found many times. This sequence joins TRBV7-6 and TRBJ1-5; D is unresolved. Germline CDR1 SGHVS, CDR2 FNYEAQ. This CDR3 is built from 13 residues. The germline V and J ends were trimmed by 4 bases and 7 bases, with 11 bases remaining between them. CDR3 residues: CASSWAVGQPQHF. The CDR3, as DNA: TGTGCCAGCAGCTGGGCCGTGGGACAGCCCCAGCATTTT.

This sequence joins TRBV25-1 and TRBJ2-5, with D perhaps matching TRBD1 (6 bases). The CDR3 extends over 15 amino acids. CDR1 and CDR2 (germline): MGHDK, SYGVNS. With 4 bases removed from V and 3 bases from J, the gap between germline ends came to 15 bases. The CDR3 loop reads CASSGEQGWEETQYF. For the CDR3, the DNA is TGTGCCAGCAGTGGAGAACAGGGATGGGAAGAGACCCAGTACTTC.

This clonotype was seen ten or more times. The chain couples TRBV7-2 to TRBJ2-1; weak D call: TRBD2 (5 bases). CDR1 SGHTA and CDR2 FQGNSA come from the germline V gene. The CDR3 has 14 residues. Trimming took off 6 bases at V and 0 bases at J, with 9 bases between the two ends. The CDR3 region is CASSPSPSYNEQFF. The CDR3 nucleotides are TGTGCCAGCAGTCCTAGCCCCTCCTACAATGAGCAGTTCTTC.